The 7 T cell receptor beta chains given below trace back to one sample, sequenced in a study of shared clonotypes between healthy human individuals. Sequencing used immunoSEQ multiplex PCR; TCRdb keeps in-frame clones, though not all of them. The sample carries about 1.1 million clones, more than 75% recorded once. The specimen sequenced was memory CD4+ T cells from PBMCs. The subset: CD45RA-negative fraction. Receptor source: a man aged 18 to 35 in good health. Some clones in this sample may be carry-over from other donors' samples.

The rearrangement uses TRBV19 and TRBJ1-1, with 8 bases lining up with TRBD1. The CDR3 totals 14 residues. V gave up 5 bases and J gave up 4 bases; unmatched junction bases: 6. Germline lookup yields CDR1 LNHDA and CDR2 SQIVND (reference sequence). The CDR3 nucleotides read TGTGCCAGTAGTGGGGACAGGCCTTTCACTGAAGCTTTCTTT. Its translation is CASSGDRPFTEAFF.

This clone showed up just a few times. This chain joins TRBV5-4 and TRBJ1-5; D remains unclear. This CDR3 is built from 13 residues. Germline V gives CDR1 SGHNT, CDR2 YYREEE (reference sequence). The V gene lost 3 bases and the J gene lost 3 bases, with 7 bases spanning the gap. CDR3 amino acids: CASSSDINQPQHF. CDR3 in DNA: TGTGCCAGCAGCTCTGATATCAATCAGCCCCAGCATTTT.

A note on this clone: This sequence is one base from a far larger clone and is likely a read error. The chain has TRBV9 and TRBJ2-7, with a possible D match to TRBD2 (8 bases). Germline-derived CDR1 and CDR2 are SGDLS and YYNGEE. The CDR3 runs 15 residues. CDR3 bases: TGTGCCAGCAGCGTGGGATTAGCGGGACAGAACGAGCAGTGCTTC. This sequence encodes CASSVGLAGQNEQCF. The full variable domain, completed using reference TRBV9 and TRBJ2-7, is DSGVTQTPKHLITATGQRVTLRCSPRSGDLSVYWYQQSLDQGLQFLIQYYNGEERAKGNILERFSAQQFPDLHSELNLSSLELGDSALYFCASSVGLAGQNEQCFGPGTRLTVT.

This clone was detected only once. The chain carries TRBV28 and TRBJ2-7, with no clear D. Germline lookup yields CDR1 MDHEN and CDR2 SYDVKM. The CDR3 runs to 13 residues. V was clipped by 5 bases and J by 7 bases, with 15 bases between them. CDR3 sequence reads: CASSPDPFWEQYF. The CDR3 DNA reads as TGTGCCAGCAGTCCGGACCCCTTTTGGGAGCAGTACTTC. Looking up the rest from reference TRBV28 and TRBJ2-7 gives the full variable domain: DVKVTQSSRYLVKRTGEKVFLECVQDMDHENMFWYRQDPGLGLRLIYFSYDVKMKEKGDIPEGYSVSREKKERFSLILESASTNQTSMYLCASSPDPFWEQYFGPGTRLTVT.

The CDR3 region has the DNA TGTGCCAGCAGTTACTGGCAGGGGACTTACGAGCAGTACTTC. This gives the protein CASSYWQGTYEQYF. The J gene is TRBJ2-7, the V gene TRBV6-6, with D perhaps matching TRBD1 or TRBD2 (6 bases each). V lost 1 base and J 4 bases, leaving 11 bases between the germline ends. The germline V gene has CDR1 MNHNY and CDR2 SVGAGI (reference sequence). The CDR3 length is 14 residues.

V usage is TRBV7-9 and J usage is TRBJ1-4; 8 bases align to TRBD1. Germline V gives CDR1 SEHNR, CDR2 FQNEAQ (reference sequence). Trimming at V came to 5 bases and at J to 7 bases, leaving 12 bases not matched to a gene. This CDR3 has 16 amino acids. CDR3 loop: CASSPRTGLVGEKLFF. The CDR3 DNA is TGTGCCAGCAGCCCACGGACAGGGTTGGTTGGTGAAAAACTGTTTTTT. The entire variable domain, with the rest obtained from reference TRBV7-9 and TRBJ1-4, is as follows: DTGVSQNPRHKITKRGQNVTFRCDPISEHNRLYWYRQTLGQGPEFLTYFQNEAQLEKSRLLSDRFSAERPKGSFSTLEIQRTEQGDSAMYLCASSPRTGLVGEKLFFGSGTQLSVL.

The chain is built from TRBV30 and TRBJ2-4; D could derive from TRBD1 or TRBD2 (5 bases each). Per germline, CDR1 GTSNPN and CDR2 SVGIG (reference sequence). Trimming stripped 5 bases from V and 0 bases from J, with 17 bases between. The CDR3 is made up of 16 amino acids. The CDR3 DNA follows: TGTGCCTGGCCTAGAGGGGTACTTCTAGCCAAAAACATTCAGTACTTC. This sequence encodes CAWPRGVLLAKNIQYF.